Following are 8 T cell receptor delta chains from one sample sequenced in a study of γδ T cells in repeated Plasmodium falciparum infection. Flow sorting of PBMC yielded separate Vgamma9/Vdelta2+ and Vdelta2-negative gammadelta T cell populations for bulk repertoire analysis. TCRdb called clones anew from the multiplex PCR reads with CATT. The data hold around 82,000 delta-chain clones, with approximately 1.4% observed a single time. The sample comprised gamma-delta T cells from blood. Receptor source: a pool of human donors (malaria-infected and uninfected, not separated).

This clone has at least ten counts. Since a far larger clone is one base different, this is likely a read error. This sample includes further DNA sequences coding for the same CDR3. The V call is TRDV2, the J call TRDJ1, with TRDD3 matching 12 bases. The CDR3 consists of 19 residues. With 0 bases clipped from V and 1 base from J, the junction kept 11 bases outside the gene matches. The germline V gene encodes CDR1 GEAIGNYY and CDR2 EKD. The CDR3 spells CACDTRTGGYSTFTDKLIF. As DNA, the CDR3 is TGTGCCTGTGACACCCGCACTGGGGGATACTCAACCTTCACCGATAAACTCATCTTT.

There are many counts of this clone. V gene TRDV2 combines with J gene TRDJ1; 12 bases match TRDD3. The CDR3 is 24 amino acids. CDR1 and CDR2 (germline): GEAIGNYY, EKD. V dropped 3 bases and J dropped 0; count of bases not matched to a gene: 28. The CDR3 loop is CACDPLTSVLGDTSLSTYTDKLIF. As DNA, the CDR3 is TGTGCCTGTGACCCTCTTACTTCAGTACTGGGGGATACTTCTCTTTCCACGTACACCGATAAACTCATCTTT.

A few counts support this clone. The amino acid sequence in TCRdb belongs to a much larger clone and departs from this DNA's translation at residue 7, likely a sequencing read error; the sequence shown is translated from the DNA. The chain combines TRDV2 with TRDJ1, with 10 bases lining up with TRDD3. No J segment appears in TCRdb, so it was assigned here by matching the sequence to germline. J gave up 1 base and V 0 bases, and 31 bases lay outside the gene matches. Germline assignment: CDR1 GEAIGNYY and CDR2 EKD. The CDR3 spans 25 residues. This CDR3 is CACDTVDLGGYAANRVSETTDKLIF. For the CDR3, the DNA is TGTGCCTGTGACACCGTCGATCTGGGGGGATACGCGGCGAACCGCGTATCCGAGACCACCGATAAACTCATCTTT.

This clone has a count of ten or more. Because the CDR3's place on the DNA is in doubt, the DNA is left out and the CDR3 is given as listed by TCRdb. The CDR3 protein is CSVLLCSKRPGYTDKLIF. The rearrangement uses TRAV29/DV5 and TRDJ1; the tabulated D call, TRDD3, remains unverified against the DNA. The CDR3 region is 18 residues in length, termini included. CDR1 and CDR2 (germline): NSMFDY, ISSIKDK.

This clone was seen repeatedly, ten times or more. A read error likely explains why the TCRdb protein, taken from a much larger clone, differs from this DNA's translation at residue 3; the protein shown is translated from the DNA. The rearrangement uses TRDV2 and TRDJ1; 10 bases fit TRDD3. The CDR3 spans 15 residues. CDR1 and CDR2 (germline): GEAIGNYY, EKD. The CDR3 nucleotides read TGTGCCCGTGACCTTCGGCTTGGGACTGGGGGATGTTTTATCTTT. This gives the protein CARDLRLGTGGCFIF.

The table lists this clone with a few counts. TCRdb's listed protein matches a much larger clone and diverges from this DNA's translation at residue 13, likely through a read error; the protein shown comes from the DNA. In DNA, the CDR3 is TGTGCTCTTGGGGAACGGCGTGGTACTGGGGGATTCCACCTTCTTTACACCGATAAACTCATCTTT. Its translation is CALGERRGTGGFHLLYTDKLIF. The chain has TRDV1 and TRDJ1, with 10 bases that match TRDD3. The J gene, absent from TCRdb, was called here by matching the DNA to germline. Unmatched junction bases numbered 20, after V lost 1 base and J lost 0 bases. This CDR3 spans 22 amino acids. Germline values: CDR1 TSWWSYY, CDR2 QGS.

This clone has more than one count but fewer than ten. This may stem from a read error, because a much larger clone lies one nucleotide away. Other DNA sequences in the same sample also yield this CDR3. The V call is TRDV1, the J call TRDJ1, with TRDD3 as a possible D gene (5 bases). The ends were cut back, 3 bases at V and 1 base at J, with 15 bases in the middle. Germline CDR1 is TSWWSYY and CDR2 is QGS. The CDR3 runs to 16 residues. DNA of the CDR3: TGTGCTCTTGGGGAGGGGTGGATATCCTTCACCGATAAACTCATCTTT. This encodes CALGEGWISFTDKLIF.

This clone has only a few counts. TCRdb's entry gives the protein of a much larger clone, which mismatches this DNA's translation at residues 11 and 13, likely from a read error; the protein reported here is translated from the DNA. The chain is built from TRDV1 and TRDJ1; 7 nucleotides line up with TRDD3. This CDR3 has 15 residues. Germline V gene sequence: CDR1 TSWWSYY, CDR2 QGS. CDR3 coding DNA: TGTGCTCTTGGGGAACCGCTTGGGGGACCCGGTAAACCCATCTTT. Amino acids: CALGEPLGGPGKPIF.